Presented here are 5 T cell receptor beta chains from one specimen sequenced in a study of shared clonotypes between healthy human individuals. CD45RO-negative CD8 cells positively selected for CCR7 made up the naive population, which excluded terminally differentiated effector memory CD45RA+ cells. Sequencing used immunoSEQ multiplex PCR; TCRdb keeps in-frame clones, though not all of them. The data show under 1 million clones, approximately 97% seen once. The sample taken for sequencing was naive CD8+ T cells sorted from blood. All receptors derive from a man aged 25 to 45 in good health.

The CDR3 reads CASSDLTGSGELFF. The CDR3, as DNA: TGCGCCAGCAGTGACCTAACAGGGTCCGGGGAGCTGTTTTTT. This chain links TRBV10-1 with TRBJ2-2; tentatively, D is TRBD1 (6 bases). V gave up 3 bases and J gave up 6 bases, with 11 bases separating them. The CDR3 contains 14 residues. The germline gives CDR1 WNHNN, CDR2 SYGVQD (reference sequence).

The genes are TRBV10-2 and TRBJ2-7, with D maybe TRBD1 (5 bases). Per the germline V gene, CDR1 is WSHSY and CDR2 is SAAADI. The CDR3 is made up of 14 amino acids. Deletions cut 1 base from V and 3 bases from J, with 10 bases between. This CDR3 reads CASSEFGQIYEQYF. The CDR3 DNA is TGCGCCAGCAGTGAGTTTGGACAAATCTACGAGCAGTACTTC.

The rearrangement uses TRBV9 and TRBJ2-3, with D tentatively TRBD1 (6 bases). The V and J ends lost 3 bases and 0 bases respectively, with 11 bases between them. From germline, CDR1 is SGDLS and CDR2 YYNGEE. The CDR3 runs 15 residues. CDR3 in amino acids: CASSAGDTSTDTQYF. In DNA, the CDR3 is TGTGCCAGCAGCGCCGGGGACACCAGCACAGATACGCAGTATTTT.

This clone appeared a single time. The V gene is TRBV30, the J gene TRBJ1-2; D unclear. V lost 8 bases and J lost 8, with 18 bases in between. The CDR3 loop spans 12 amino acids. The germline CDR1 and CDR2 sequences are GTSNPN and SVGIG (reference sequence). The CDR3 nucleotides read TGTGCCGGAGAGGACGGCGGAGGCGGCTACACCTTC. Translation gives CAGEDGGGGYTF.

The chain employs TRBV27 and TRBJ2-3; 8 nucleotides match TRBD2. This CDR3 comprises 14 residues. Germline V CDR1 and CDR2: MNHEY, SMNVEV (reference sequence). Trimming cost V 8 bases and J 2 bases; bases outside gene matches: 6. CDR3: CASRRGGDTDTQYF. The CDR3 bases are TGTGCCAGCCGACGGGGGGGAGACACAGATACGCAGTATTTT.